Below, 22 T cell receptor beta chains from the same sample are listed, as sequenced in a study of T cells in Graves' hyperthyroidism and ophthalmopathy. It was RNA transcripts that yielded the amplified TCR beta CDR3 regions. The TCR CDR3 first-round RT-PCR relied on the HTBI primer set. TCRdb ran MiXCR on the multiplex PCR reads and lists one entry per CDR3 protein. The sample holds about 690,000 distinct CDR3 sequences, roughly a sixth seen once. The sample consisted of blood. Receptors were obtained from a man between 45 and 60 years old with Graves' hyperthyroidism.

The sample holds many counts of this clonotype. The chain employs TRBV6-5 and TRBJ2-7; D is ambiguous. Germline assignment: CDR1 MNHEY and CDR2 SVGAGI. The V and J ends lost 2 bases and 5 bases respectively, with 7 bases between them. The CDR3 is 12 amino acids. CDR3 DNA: TGTGCCAGCAGTTACGGAGAAAACGAGCAGTACTTC. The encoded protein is CASSYGENEQYF.

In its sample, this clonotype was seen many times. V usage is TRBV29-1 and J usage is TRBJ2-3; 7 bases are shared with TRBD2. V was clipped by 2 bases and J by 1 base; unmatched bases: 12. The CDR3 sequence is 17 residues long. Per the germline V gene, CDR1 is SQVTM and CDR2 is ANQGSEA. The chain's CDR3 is CSVESRGRAGGTDTQYF. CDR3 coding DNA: TGCAGCGTTGAAAGCCGAGGGAGGGCCGGGGGCACAGATACGCAGTATTTT.

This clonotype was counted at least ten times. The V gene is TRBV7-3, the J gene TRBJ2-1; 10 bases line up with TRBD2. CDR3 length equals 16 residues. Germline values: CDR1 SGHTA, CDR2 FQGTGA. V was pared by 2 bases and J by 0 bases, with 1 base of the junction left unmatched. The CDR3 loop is CASSLASGGSYNEQFF. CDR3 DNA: TGTGCCAGCAGCTTAGCTAGCGGGGGCTCCTACAATGAGCAGTTCTTC.

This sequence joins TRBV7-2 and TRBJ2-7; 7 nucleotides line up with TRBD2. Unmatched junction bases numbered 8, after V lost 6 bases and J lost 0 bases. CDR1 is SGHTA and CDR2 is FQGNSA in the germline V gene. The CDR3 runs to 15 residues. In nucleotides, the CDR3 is TGTGCCAGCAGTCTGACCGGGACTAACTCCTACGAGCAGTACTTC. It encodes CASSLTGTNSYEQYF.

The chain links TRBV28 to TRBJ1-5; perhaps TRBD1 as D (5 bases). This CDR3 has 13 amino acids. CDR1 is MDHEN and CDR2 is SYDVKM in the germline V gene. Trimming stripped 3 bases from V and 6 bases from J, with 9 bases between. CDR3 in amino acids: CASSLGLVQPQHF. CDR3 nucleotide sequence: TGTGCCAGCAGTTTGGGGCTGGTTCAGCCCCAGCATTTT.

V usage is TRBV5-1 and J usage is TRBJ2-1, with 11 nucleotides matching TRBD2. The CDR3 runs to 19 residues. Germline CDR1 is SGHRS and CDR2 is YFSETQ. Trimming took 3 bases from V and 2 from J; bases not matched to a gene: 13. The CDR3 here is CASSWDLEVLAGAYNEQFF. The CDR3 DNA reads TGCGCCAGCAGCTGGGACCTTGAGGTACTAGCGGGAGCCTACAATGAGCAGTTCTTC. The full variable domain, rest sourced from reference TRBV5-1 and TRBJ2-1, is KAGVTQTPRYLIKTRGQQVTLSCSPISGHRSVSWYQQTPGQGLQFLFEYFSETQRNKGNFPGRFSGRQFSNSRSEMNVSTLELGDSALYLCASSWDLEVLAGAYNEQFFGPGTRLTVL.

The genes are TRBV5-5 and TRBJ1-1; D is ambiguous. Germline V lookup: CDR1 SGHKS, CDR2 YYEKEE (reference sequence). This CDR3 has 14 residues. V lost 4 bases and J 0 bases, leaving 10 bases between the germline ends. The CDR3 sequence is CASSTVLLNTEAFF. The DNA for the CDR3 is TGTGCCAGCAGCACCGTGTTATTGAACACTGAAGCTTTCTTT.

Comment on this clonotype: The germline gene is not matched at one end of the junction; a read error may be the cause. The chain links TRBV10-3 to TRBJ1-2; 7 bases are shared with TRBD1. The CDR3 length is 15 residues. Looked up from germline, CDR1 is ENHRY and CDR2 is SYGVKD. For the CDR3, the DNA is TGTGCCATCAGTTCCGGGACAGAGAATAACTATGGCTACATCTTC. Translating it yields CAISSGTENNYGYIF.

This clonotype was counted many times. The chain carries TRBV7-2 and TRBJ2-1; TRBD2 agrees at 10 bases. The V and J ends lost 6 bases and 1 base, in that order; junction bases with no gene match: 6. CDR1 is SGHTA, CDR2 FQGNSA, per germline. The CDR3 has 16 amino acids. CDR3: CASSSSGGFSYNEQFF. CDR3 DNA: TGTGCCAGCAGTTCTAGCGGGGGCTTTTCCTACAATGAGCAGTTCTTC.

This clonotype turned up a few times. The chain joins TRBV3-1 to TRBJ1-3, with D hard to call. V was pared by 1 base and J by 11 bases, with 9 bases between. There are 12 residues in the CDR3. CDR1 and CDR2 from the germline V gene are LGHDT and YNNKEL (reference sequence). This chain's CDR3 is CASSQVTTAIYF. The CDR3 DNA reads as TGTGCCAGCAGCCAAGTGACAACAGCCATATATTTT.

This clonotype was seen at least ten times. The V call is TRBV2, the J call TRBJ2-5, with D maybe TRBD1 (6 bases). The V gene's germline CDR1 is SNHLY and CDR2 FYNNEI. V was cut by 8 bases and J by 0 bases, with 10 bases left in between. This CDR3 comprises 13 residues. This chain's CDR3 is CASARDNQETQYF. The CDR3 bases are TGTGCCAGCGCCCGGGACAACCAAGAGACCCAGTACTTC.

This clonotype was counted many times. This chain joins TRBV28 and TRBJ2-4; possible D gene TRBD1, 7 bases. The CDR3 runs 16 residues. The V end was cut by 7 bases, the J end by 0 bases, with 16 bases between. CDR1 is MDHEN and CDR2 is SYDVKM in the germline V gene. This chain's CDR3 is CASTQGGQLAKNIQYF. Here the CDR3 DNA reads TGTGCCAGCACCCAGGGGGGACAGCTAGCCAAAAACATTCAGTACTTC. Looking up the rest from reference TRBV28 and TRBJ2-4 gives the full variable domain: DVKVTQSSRYLVKRTGEKVFLECVQDMDHENMFWYRQDPGLGLRLIYFSYDVKMKEKGDIPEGYSVSREKKERFSLILESASTNQTSMYLCASTQGGQLAKNIQYFGAGTRLSVL.

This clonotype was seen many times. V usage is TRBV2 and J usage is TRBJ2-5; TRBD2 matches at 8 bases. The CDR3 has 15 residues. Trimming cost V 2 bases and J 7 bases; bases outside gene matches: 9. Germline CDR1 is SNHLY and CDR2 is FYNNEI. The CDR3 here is CASSEFLAGLGTQYF. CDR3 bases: TGTGCCAGCAGTGAATTTTTAGCGGGGTTGGGGACCCAGTACTTC.

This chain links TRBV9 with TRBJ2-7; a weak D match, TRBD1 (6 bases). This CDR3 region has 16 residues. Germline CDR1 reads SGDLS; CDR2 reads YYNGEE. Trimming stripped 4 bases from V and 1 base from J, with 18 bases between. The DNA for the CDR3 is TGTGCCAGCAGCAGGACAGTGACGCGATTTTCCTACGAGCAGTACTTC. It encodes CASSRTVTRFSYEQYF.

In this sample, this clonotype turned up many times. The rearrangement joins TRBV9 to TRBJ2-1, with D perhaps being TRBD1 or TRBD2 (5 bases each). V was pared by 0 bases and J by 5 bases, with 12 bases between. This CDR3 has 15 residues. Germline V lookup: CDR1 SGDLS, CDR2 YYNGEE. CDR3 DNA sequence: TGTGCCAGCAGCGTAGCTCCCGGGACCGACAATGAGCAGTTCTTC. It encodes CASSVAPGTDNEQFF.

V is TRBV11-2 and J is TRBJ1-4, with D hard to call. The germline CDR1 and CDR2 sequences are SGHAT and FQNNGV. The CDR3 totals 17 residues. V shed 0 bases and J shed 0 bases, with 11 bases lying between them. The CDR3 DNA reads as TGTGCCAGCAGCTTAGATCTCGAGATTTCAACTAATGAAAAACTGTTTTTT. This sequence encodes CASSLDLEISTNEKLFF.

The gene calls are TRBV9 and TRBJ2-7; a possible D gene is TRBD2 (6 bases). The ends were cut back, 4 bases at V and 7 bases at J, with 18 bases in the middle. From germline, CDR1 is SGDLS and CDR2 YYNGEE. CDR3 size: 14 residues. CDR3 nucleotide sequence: TGTGCCAGCAGCCCACGGGGACTCTCGAGGGAGCAGTACTTC. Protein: CASSPRGLSREQYF.

The CDR3 DNA sequence: TGTGCCAGCAGCGTAGGGGGTAGCGGGAGTATCTCCAATGAGCAGTTCTTC. It encodes CASSVGGSGSISNEQFF. The rearrangement uses TRBV9 and TRBJ2-1; 9 bases agree with TRBD2. From germline, CDR1 is SGDLS and CDR2 YYNGEE. J lost 6 bases, V lost 0 bases, and 10 bases had no gene match. The CDR3 is made up of 17 amino acids. The variable domain in full, with the rest retrieved from reference TRBV9 and TRBJ2-1, is DSGVTQTPKHLITATGQRVTLRCSPRSGDLSVYWYQQSLDQGLQFLIQYYNGEERAKGNILERFSAQQFPDLHSELNLSSLELGDSALYFCASSVGGSGSISNEQFFGPGTRLTVL.

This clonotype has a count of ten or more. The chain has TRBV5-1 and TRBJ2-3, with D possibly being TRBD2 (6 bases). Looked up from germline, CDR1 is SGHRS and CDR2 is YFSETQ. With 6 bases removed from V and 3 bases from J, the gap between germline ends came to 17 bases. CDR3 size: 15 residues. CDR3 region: CASTRTIVGTDTQYF. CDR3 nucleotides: TGCGCCAGCACTCGGACTATCGTCGGGACAGATACGCAGTATTTT. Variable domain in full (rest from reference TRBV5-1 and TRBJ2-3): KAGVTQTPRYLIKTRGQQVTLSCSPISGHRSVSWYQQTPGQGLQFLFEYFSETQRNKGNFPGRFSGRQFSNSRSEMNVSTLELGDSALYLCASTRTIVGTDTQYFGPGTRLTVL.

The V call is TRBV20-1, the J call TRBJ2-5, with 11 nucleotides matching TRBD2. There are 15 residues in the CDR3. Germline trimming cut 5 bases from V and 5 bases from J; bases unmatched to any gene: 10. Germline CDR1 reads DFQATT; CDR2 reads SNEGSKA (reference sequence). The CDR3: CSAPITSGSHETQYF. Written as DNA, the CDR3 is TGCAGTGCTCCAATTACTAGCGGGAGCCATGAGACCCAGTACTTC.

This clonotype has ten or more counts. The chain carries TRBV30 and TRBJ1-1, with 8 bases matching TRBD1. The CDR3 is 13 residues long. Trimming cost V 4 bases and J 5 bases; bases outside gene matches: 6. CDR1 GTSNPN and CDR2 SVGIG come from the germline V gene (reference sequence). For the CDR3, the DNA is TGTGCCTGGACCCAGGGGGCTGGTACTGAAGCTTTCTTT. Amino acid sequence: CAWTQGAGTEAFF.

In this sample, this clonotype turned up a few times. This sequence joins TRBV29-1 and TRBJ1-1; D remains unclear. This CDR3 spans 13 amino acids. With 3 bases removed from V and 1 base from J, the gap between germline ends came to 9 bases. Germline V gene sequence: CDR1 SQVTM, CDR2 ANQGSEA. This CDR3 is CSVDATGNTEAFF. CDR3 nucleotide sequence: TGCAGCGTTGACGCGACGGGGAACACTGAAGCTTTCTTT.